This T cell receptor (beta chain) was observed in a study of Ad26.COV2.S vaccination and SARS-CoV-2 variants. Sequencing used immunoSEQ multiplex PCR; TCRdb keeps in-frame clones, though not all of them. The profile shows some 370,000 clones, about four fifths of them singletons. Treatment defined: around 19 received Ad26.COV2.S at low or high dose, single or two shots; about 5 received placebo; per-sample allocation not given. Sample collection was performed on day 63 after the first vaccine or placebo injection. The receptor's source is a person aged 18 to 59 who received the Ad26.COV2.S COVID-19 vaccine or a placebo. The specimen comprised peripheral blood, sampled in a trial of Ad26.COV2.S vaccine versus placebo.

The CDR3 nucleotides read TGTGCCAGCAGTTCTTTAGACAGGTTTGCTGGAAACACCATATATTTT. It translates to CASSSLDRFAGNTIYF. This chain links TRBV27 with TRBJ1-3; possibly TRBD1 for D (6 bases). This CDR3 spans 16 amino acids. Germline lookup yields CDR1 MNHEY and CDR2 SMNVEV (reference sequence). V lost 4 bases and J lost 2, with 15 bases in between.